This is a list of T cell receptor beta chains from one sample in a study of blood T cell repertoires in COVID-19. TCRdb keeps only in-frame clones here, not all; method: immunoSEQ multiplex PCR. The sample has 99,000 or so clones, roughly nine tenths seen once; the top ten hold roughly 6%. Sequencing was carried out using peripheral blood. These receptors all come from a human donor in a cohort sampled during active COVID-19. CDR3s include the opening cysteine and the closing phenylalanine or tryptophan. The D gene is left open where the match is weak. Size values are once, few and many counts, or a class for expanded clones, and some rows have none.

j_call: TRBJ1-6
d_call: TRBD1
clone_size: NA
v_call: TRBV9
cdr3_nt: TGTGCCAGCAGCGGAGAGACAGGGTTCATGTCACCCCTCCACTTT
cdr3_aa: CASSGETGFMSPLHF

j_call: TRBJ2-7
d_call: TRBD1
clone_size: NA
v_call: TRBV9
cdr3_nt: TGTGCCAGCAGCACCCGGACAGGGGACGAGCAGTACTTC
cdr3_aa: CASSTRTGDEQYF

j_call: TRBJ2-1
d_call: NA
clone_size: NA
v_call: TRBV5-1
cdr3_nt: TGCGCCAGCAGGGCTCCGGGGGGACACCTCGAGCAGTTCTTC
cdr3_aa: CASRAPGGHLEQFF

j_call: TRBJ2-5
d_call: NA
clone_size: NA
v_call: TRBV5-1
cdr3_nt: TGCGCCAGCAGCAACACGGGACAACAAGAGACCCAGTACTTC
cdr3_aa: CASSNTGQQETQYF

j_call: TRBJ1-2
d_call: NA
clone_size: NA
v_call: TRBV30
cdr3_nt: TGTGCCTGGAGTAGAGGTCCCAACTATGGCTACACCTTC
cdr3_aa: CAWSRGPNYGYTF

j_call: TRBJ2-2
d_call: NA
clone_size: NA
v_call: TRBV12-3/TRBV12-4
cdr3_nt: TGTGCCAGCACCCCGCTAGACACCGGGGAGCTGTTTTTT
cdr3_aa: CASTPLDTGELFF

j_call: TRBJ2-2
d_call: NA
clone_size: NA
v_call: TRBV7-8
cdr3_nt: TGTGCCAGCAGCTTAGTAGAGGTCAACACCGGGGAGCTGTTTTTT
cdr3_aa: CASSLVEVNTGELFF

j_call: TRBJ1-6
d_call: TRBD1
clone_size: NA
v_call: TRBV12-3/TRBV12-4
cdr3_nt: TGTGCCAGCAGTTTGACAGGGCAAGCACCCCTCCACTTT
cdr3_aa: CASSLTGQAPLHF

j_call: TRBJ2-1
d_call: TRBD2
clone_size: NA
v_call: TRBV7-7
cdr3_nt: TGTGCCAGCAGCTTAGGGGCCACTAGCGGCTTTAATGAGCAGTTCTTC
cdr3_aa: CASSLGATSGFNEQFF

j_call: TRBJ1-6
d_call: TRBD1
clone_size: NA
v_call: TRBV6-5
cdr3_nt: TGTGCCAGCAGTAGGACAGGGGAGGGGTCACCCCTCCACTTT
cdr3_aa: CASSRTGEGSPLHF

j_call: TRBJ2-7
d_call: TRBD1
clone_size: NA
v_call: TRBV6-5
cdr3_nt: TGTGCCAGCGATCCAGGGGGCACGAACTACGAGCAGTACTTC
cdr3_aa: CASDPGGTNYEQYF

j_call: TRBJ1-1
d_call: TRBD1
clone_size: NA
v_call: TRBV28
cdr3_nt: TGTGCCAGCGGGAATCTACAGGGGAGGGCTTTCTTT
cdr3_aa: CASGNLQGRAFF

j_call: TRBJ1-2
d_call: NA
clone_size: once
v_call: TRBV13
cdr3_nt: TGTGCCAGCAGCCTTTACCTACAGAGCTATGGCTACACCTTC
cdr3_aa: CASSLYLQSYGYTF

j_call: TRBJ1-2
d_call: NA
clone_size: NA
v_call: TRBV28
cdr3_nt: TGTGCCAGCAGTTTGGAGGTCTTGGTTAATGGCTACACCTTC
cdr3_aa: CASSLEVLVNGYTF

j_call: TRBJ1-1
d_call: NA
clone_size: NA
v_call: TRBV11-2
cdr3_nt: TGTGCCAGCAGCTTAGATCCGGGGAGGAGTGCTGAAGCTTTCTTT
cdr3_aa: CASSLDPGRSAEAFF

j_call: TRBJ1-1
d_call: NA
clone_size: NA
v_call: TRBV13
cdr3_nt: TGTGCCAGCAGCTTGTCGGGGAGCATGAACACTGAAGCTTTCTTT
cdr3_aa: CASSLSGSMNTEAFF

j_call: TRBJ2-7
d_call: TRBD2
clone_size: NA
v_call: TRBV6-2/TRBV6-3
cdr3_nt: TGTGCCAGCAGTTACCGCCTAGCGGGAGCCTACGAGCAGTACTTC
cdr3_aa: CASSYRLAGAYEQYF

j_call: TRBJ2-1
d_call: TRBD1
clone_size: NA
v_call: TRBV6-5
cdr3_nt: TGTGCCAGCAGGACAGGGGGATCACTCAATGAGCAGTTCTTC
cdr3_aa: CASRTGGSLNEQFF

j_call: TRBJ2-3
d_call: NA
clone_size: NA
v_call: TRBV6-1
cdr3_nt: TGTGCCAGCAGTGAGGGGCGGGACACAGATACGCAGTATTTT
cdr3_aa: CASSEGRDTDTQYF

j_call: TRBJ2-2
d_call: NA
clone_size: NA
v_call: TRBV2
cdr3_nt: TGTGCCAGCAACCCGAGTAGGGAGGTCGCCGGGGAGCTGTTTTTT
cdr3_aa: CASNPSREVAGELFF

j_call: TRBJ2-3
d_call: TRBD2
clone_size: NA
v_call: TRBV7-9
cdr3_nt: TGTGCCAGCCGTAGCGGGGGCACAGATACGCAGTATTTT
cdr3_aa: CASRSGGTDTQYF

j_call: TRBJ2-2
d_call: TRBD2
clone_size: NA
v_call: TRBV7-9
cdr3_nt: TGTGCCAGCAGCGAAAGAGCGGGGGGGCCCCCCGGGGAGCTGTTTTTT
cdr3_aa: CASSERAGGPPGELFF

j_call: TRBJ2-3
d_call: TRBD2
clone_size: few
v_call: TRBV10-1
cdr3_nt: TGCGCCAGCAGCGCCGGGACTAGCGGGAGATCAGATACGCAGTATTTT
cdr3_aa: CASSAGTSGRSDTQYF

j_call: TRBJ2-1
d_call: NA
clone_size: NA
v_call: TRBV4-1
cdr3_nt: TGCGCCAGCAGCCAAGATTCCCCCTCCAATGAGCAGTTCTTC
cdr3_aa: CASSQDSPSNEQFF

j_call: TRBJ1-2
d_call: TRBD1
clone_size: NA
v_call: TRBV20-1
cdr3_nt: TGCAGTGCTAGTAACCCAGGGGGGTATGGCTACACCTTC
cdr3_aa: CSASNPGGYGYTF

j_call: TRBJ2-2
d_call: NA
clone_size: NA
v_call: TRBV6-2/TRBV6-3
cdr3_nt: TGTGCCAGCAGCCACGGGACATTGAACACCGGGGAGCTGTTTTTT
cdr3_aa: CASSHGTLNTGELFF

j_call: TRBJ1-5
d_call: NA
clone_size: NA
v_call: TRBV4-1
cdr3_nt: TGCGCCAGCAGCCAAGAAGAGAGAGGGGGATATAGCAATCAGCCCCAGCATTTT
cdr3_aa: CASSQEERGGYSNQPQHF

j_call: TRBJ1-1
d_call: TRBD1
clone_size: NA
v_call: TRBV5-1
cdr3_nt: TGCGCCAGCAGCGACGGGACAGGGTATACTGAAGCTTTCTTT
cdr3_aa: CASSDGTGYTEAFF

j_call: TRBJ2-7
d_call: NA
clone_size: NA
v_call: TRBV5-1
cdr3_nt: TGCGCCAGCAGCTTGGATCTTGACGAGCAGTACTTC
cdr3_aa: CASSLDLDEQYF

j_call: TRBJ1-2
d_call: TRBD1
clone_size: NA
v_call: TRBV9
cdr3_nt: TGTGCCAGCAGCGAGAGTTGGGGAGAGGGGGCGACCGAGAACTATGGCTACACCTTC
cdr3_aa: CASSESWGEGATENYGYTF

j_call: TRBJ2-1
d_call: NA
clone_size: NA
v_call: TRBV4-2
cdr3_nt: TGTGCCAGCACCCTAAGTGGGGCCACATCCTACAATGAGCAGTTCTTC
cdr3_aa: CASTLSGATSYNEQFF

j_call: TRBJ2-3
d_call: NA
clone_size: few
v_call: TRBV4-3
cdr3_nt: TGCGCCAGCAGCCAAGGGGTCAGCGGTTGGTCAAATACGCAGTATTTT
cdr3_aa: CASSQGVSGWSNTQYF

j_call: TRBJ2-2
d_call: TRBD1
clone_size: NA
v_call: TRBV24-1
cdr3_nt: TGTGCCACTGGACAGGGGCGCCTTAACACCGGGGAGCTGTTTTTT
cdr3_aa: CATGQGRLNTGELFF

j_call: TRBJ2-3
d_call: NA
clone_size: NA
v_call: TRBV7-9
cdr3_nt: TGTGCCAGCAGCTTAGGGCCAGGGAGGAGGGGCACAGATACGCAGTATTTT
cdr3_aa: CASSLGPGRRGTDTQYF

j_call: TRBJ1-1
d_call: NA
clone_size: few
v_call: TRBV29-1
cdr3_nt: TGCAGCGTTGGCGTCGGAGGGGCCACTGAAGCTTTCTTT
cdr3_aa: CSVGVGGATEAFF

j_call: TRBJ2-1
d_call: TRBD2
clone_size: NA
v_call: TRBV7-2
cdr3_nt: TGTGCCAGCAGCGACATAGTTAGCGGGGATGAGCAGTTCTTC
cdr3_aa: CASSDIVSGDEQFF

j_call: TRBJ1-2
d_call: NA
clone_size: NA
v_call: TRBV19
cdr3_nt: TGTGCCAGTAGTATTACGGGATATGGCTACACCTTC
cdr3_aa: CASSITGYGYTF

j_call: TRBJ2-1
d_call: NA
clone_size: NA
v_call: TRBV30
cdr3_nt: TGTGCCTGGAGTGTACGGCGGCATGAGCAGTTCTTC
cdr3_aa: CAWSVRRHEQFF

j_call: TRBJ2-5
d_call: NA
clone_size: NA
v_call: TRBV4-2
cdr3_nt: TGTGCCAGCAGCCAAGAACTGCACCAAGAGACCCAGTACTTC
cdr3_aa: CASSQELHQETQYF

j_call: TRBJ1-1
d_call: NA
clone_size: NA
v_call: TRBV6-5
cdr3_nt: TGTGCCAGCAGTTACTCGGGGGGCACTGAAGCTTTCTTT
cdr3_aa: CASSYSGGTEAFF

j_call: TRBJ2-2
d_call: TRBD2
clone_size: NA
v_call: TRBV19
cdr3_nt: TGTGCCAGTAGCCCCAGACCCCCGGGACTATCTACCGGGGAGCTGTTTTTT
cdr3_aa: CASSPRPPGLSTGELFF

j_call: TRBJ2-7
d_call: TRBD2
clone_size: NA
v_call: TRBV19
cdr3_nt: TGTGCCAGTAGTATGGTACTAGCGTTCTCCTACGAGCAGTACTTC
cdr3_aa: CASSMVLAFSYEQYF

j_call: TRBJ2-7
d_call: NA
clone_size: NA
v_call: TRBV6-6
cdr3_nt: TGTGCCAGCAGACTAAGGGAAACAGGGTCCGGCGAGCAGTACTTC
cdr3_aa: CASRLRETGSGEQYF

j_call: TRBJ2-7
d_call: TRBD1
clone_size: NA
v_call: TRBV6-2/TRBV6-3
cdr3_nt: TGTGCCAGCAGTTACTCAGGGACAGGGTCGTACGAGCAGTACTTC
cdr3_aa: CASSYSGTGSYEQYF

j_call: TRBJ2-7
d_call: TRBD1
clone_size: NA
v_call: TRBV7-6
cdr3_nt: TGTGCCAGCAGTTATCCGGGACAGGGTGAAGAGCAGTACTTC
cdr3_aa: CASSYPGQGEEQYF

j_call: TRBJ1-2
d_call: NA
clone_size: NA
v_call: TRBV5-1
cdr3_nt: TGCGCCAGCAGCTACTCGACAGACTTTAATGACTATGGCTACACCTTC
cdr3_aa: CASSYSTDFNDYGYTF

j_call: TRBJ2-7
d_call: NA
clone_size: NA
v_call: TRBV7-8
cdr3_nt: TGTGCCAGCAGCTTGGAGGGAAGGGACGAGCAGTACTTC
cdr3_aa: CASSLEGRDEQYF

j_call: TRBJ1-3
d_call: NA
clone_size: NA
v_call: TRBV9
cdr3_nt: TGTGCCAGCAGCGTAGCGGACAGCTCTGGAAACACCATATATTTT
cdr3_aa: CASSVADSSGNTIYF